The sequence of this T cell receptor (beta chain) was determined in a study of blood T cell repertoires in COVID-19. Study-wide background: From T cells, B-cell-depleted T cells, or PBMCs came the material, which was cDNA or gDNA.

The data were produced by immunoSEQ multiplex PCR, yet TCRdb's version contains in-frame clones alone and is incomplete. The data contain approximately 170,000 clones, 80% to 90% of them seen just once; the ten biggest clones take up roughly 8.9%. For this clone: At one end, the junction sequence differs from germline, possibly due to a read error.

Germline values: CDR1 SSHAT, CDR2 FNYEAQ (reference sequence). The CDR3 sequence is 17 residues long. The J gene is TRBJ1-2, the V gene TRBV7-7, with 7 bases that match TRBD1. The sequencing input was PBMCs or T cells enriched from blood (not recorded which). The TCR originated in a woman aged 18-35 years who had recovered from COVID-19. CDR3 nucleotide sequence: TGTGCTAGCAGCCCCGTAGGAGTTGGCACAGGGGACGGAGGCTACACCTTC. Residues: CASSPVGVGTGDGGYTF.